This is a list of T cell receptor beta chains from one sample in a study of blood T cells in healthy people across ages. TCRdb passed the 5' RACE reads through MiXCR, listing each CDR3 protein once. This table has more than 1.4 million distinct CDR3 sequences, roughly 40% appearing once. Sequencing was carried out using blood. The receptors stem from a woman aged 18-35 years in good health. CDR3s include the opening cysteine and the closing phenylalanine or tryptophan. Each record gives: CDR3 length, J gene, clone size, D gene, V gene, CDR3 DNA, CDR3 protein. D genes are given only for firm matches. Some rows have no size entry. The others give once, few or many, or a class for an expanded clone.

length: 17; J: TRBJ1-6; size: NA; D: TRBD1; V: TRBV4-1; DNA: TGCGCCAGCAGCCAGATACAGGGGATCCCCTATAATTCACCCCTCCACTTT; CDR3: CASSQIQGIPYNSPLHF
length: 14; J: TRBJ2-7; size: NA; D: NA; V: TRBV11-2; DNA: TGTGCCAGCAGCCCGGGGGCCGTAAGCGACGAGCAGTACTTC; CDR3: CASSPGAVSDEQYF
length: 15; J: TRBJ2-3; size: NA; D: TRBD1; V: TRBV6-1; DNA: TGTGCCAGCAGTGAAGTGAGGGGGCGCGGAGATACGCAGTATTTT; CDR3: CASSEVRGRGDTQYF
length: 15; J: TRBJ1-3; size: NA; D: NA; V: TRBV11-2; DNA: TGTGCCAGCAGCGCCCAACAGGGCACTGGAAACACCATATATTTT; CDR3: CASSAQQGTGNTIYF
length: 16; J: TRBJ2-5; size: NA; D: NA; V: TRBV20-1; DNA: TGCAGTGCTAGAAGGGCCGAGACCCCTGCTTACAATGAGCAGTACTTC; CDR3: CSARRAETPAYNEQYF
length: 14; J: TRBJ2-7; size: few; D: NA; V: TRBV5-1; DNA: TGCGCCAGCAGTCCCGGGCGCTCTTCCCACGAGCAGTACTTC; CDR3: CASSPGRSSHEQYF
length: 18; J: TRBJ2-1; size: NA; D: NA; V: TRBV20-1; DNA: TGCAGTGCCGTCGTGGAGATTGGGACTGGAGTCTCCTACAATGAGCAGTTCTTC; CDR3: CSAVVEIGTGVSYNEQFF
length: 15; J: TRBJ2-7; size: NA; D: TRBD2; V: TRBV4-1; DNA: TGCGCCAGCAGCCAAGAAGCTAGCGGGAGCCCCGAGCAGTACTTC; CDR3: CASSQEASGSPEQYF
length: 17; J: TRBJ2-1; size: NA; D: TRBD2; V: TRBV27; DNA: TGTGCCAGCAGTTTAACCCCGGGAGGTCCTTTAAACAATGAGCAGTTCTTC; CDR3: CASSLTPGGPLNNEQFF
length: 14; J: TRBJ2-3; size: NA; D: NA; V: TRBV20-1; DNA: TGCAGTGCTAGCCGGGACATTAGTCCAGATACGCAGTATTTT; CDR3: CSASRDISPDTQYF
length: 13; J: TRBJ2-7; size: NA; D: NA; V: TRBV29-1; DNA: TGCAGCGCTGCCACCGTCCTGACCTACGAGCAGTACTTC; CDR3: CSAATVLTYEQYF
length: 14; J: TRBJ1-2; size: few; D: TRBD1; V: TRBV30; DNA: TGTGCCTGGAGTCCGGGACAGGGAGCCTATGGCTACACCTTC; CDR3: CAWSPGQGAYGYTF
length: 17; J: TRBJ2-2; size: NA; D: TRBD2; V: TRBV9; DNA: TGTGCCAGCAGCCAAACCTCTAGCGGGAGTTGGACCGGGGAGCTGTTTTTT; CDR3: CASSQTSSGSWTGELFF
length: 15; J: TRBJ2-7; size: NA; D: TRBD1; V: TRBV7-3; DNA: TGTGCCAGCAGCTCCGGGTTAGGGGGCGGCTACGAGCAGTACTTC; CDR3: CASSSGLGGGYEQYF
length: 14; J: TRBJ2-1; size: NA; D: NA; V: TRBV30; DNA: TGTGCCTGGACCTCCGGTACTAACAACAATGAGCAGTTCTTC; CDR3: CAWTSGTNNNEQFF
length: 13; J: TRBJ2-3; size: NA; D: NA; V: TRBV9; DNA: TGTGCCAGCAGCGCTTATAGCACAGATACGCAGTATTTT; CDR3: CASSAYSTDTQYF
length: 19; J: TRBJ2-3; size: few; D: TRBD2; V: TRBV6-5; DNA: TGTGCCAGCAGTTACTCGCCCGGGGGGTTTAGCGGGAAGGGAGATACGCAGTATTTT; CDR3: CASSYSPGGFSGKGDTQYF
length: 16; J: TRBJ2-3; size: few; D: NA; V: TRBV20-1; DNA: TGCAGTGCTATCACGGGGAGCGGGACAAACACAGATACGCAGTATTTT; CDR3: CSAITGSGTNTDTQYF
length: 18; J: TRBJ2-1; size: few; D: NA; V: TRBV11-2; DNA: TGTGCCAGCAGCCCTCATCGAGACCCTCAACTACCCTACAATGAGCAGTTCTTC; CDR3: CASSPHRDPQLPYNEQFF
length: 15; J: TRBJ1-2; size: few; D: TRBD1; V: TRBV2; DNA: TGTGCCAGCACTCTTAGGACAGGAGGAAGCTATGGCTACACCTTC; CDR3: CASTLRTGGSYGYTF
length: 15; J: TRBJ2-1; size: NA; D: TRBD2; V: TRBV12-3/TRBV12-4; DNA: TGTGCCAGCAGTTTAGGGACTAGCGGGATCGATGAGCAGTTCTTC; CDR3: CASSLGTSGIDEQFF
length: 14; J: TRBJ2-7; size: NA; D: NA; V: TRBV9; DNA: TGTGCCAGCAGCGAAACCGAACCCTACAATGAGCAGTACTTC; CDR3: CASSETEPYNEQYF
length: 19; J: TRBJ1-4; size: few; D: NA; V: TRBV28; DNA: TGTGCCAGCAGAGTAACATCGGATCCAGGGTTGATCAGAAGCGAAAAACTGTTTTTT; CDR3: CASRVTSDPGLIRSEKLFF
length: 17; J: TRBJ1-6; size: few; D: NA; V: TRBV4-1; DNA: TGCGCCAGCAGCCAAGATTCCCGGAGCTCCTATAATTCACCCCTCCACTTT; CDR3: CASSQDSRSSYNSPLHF